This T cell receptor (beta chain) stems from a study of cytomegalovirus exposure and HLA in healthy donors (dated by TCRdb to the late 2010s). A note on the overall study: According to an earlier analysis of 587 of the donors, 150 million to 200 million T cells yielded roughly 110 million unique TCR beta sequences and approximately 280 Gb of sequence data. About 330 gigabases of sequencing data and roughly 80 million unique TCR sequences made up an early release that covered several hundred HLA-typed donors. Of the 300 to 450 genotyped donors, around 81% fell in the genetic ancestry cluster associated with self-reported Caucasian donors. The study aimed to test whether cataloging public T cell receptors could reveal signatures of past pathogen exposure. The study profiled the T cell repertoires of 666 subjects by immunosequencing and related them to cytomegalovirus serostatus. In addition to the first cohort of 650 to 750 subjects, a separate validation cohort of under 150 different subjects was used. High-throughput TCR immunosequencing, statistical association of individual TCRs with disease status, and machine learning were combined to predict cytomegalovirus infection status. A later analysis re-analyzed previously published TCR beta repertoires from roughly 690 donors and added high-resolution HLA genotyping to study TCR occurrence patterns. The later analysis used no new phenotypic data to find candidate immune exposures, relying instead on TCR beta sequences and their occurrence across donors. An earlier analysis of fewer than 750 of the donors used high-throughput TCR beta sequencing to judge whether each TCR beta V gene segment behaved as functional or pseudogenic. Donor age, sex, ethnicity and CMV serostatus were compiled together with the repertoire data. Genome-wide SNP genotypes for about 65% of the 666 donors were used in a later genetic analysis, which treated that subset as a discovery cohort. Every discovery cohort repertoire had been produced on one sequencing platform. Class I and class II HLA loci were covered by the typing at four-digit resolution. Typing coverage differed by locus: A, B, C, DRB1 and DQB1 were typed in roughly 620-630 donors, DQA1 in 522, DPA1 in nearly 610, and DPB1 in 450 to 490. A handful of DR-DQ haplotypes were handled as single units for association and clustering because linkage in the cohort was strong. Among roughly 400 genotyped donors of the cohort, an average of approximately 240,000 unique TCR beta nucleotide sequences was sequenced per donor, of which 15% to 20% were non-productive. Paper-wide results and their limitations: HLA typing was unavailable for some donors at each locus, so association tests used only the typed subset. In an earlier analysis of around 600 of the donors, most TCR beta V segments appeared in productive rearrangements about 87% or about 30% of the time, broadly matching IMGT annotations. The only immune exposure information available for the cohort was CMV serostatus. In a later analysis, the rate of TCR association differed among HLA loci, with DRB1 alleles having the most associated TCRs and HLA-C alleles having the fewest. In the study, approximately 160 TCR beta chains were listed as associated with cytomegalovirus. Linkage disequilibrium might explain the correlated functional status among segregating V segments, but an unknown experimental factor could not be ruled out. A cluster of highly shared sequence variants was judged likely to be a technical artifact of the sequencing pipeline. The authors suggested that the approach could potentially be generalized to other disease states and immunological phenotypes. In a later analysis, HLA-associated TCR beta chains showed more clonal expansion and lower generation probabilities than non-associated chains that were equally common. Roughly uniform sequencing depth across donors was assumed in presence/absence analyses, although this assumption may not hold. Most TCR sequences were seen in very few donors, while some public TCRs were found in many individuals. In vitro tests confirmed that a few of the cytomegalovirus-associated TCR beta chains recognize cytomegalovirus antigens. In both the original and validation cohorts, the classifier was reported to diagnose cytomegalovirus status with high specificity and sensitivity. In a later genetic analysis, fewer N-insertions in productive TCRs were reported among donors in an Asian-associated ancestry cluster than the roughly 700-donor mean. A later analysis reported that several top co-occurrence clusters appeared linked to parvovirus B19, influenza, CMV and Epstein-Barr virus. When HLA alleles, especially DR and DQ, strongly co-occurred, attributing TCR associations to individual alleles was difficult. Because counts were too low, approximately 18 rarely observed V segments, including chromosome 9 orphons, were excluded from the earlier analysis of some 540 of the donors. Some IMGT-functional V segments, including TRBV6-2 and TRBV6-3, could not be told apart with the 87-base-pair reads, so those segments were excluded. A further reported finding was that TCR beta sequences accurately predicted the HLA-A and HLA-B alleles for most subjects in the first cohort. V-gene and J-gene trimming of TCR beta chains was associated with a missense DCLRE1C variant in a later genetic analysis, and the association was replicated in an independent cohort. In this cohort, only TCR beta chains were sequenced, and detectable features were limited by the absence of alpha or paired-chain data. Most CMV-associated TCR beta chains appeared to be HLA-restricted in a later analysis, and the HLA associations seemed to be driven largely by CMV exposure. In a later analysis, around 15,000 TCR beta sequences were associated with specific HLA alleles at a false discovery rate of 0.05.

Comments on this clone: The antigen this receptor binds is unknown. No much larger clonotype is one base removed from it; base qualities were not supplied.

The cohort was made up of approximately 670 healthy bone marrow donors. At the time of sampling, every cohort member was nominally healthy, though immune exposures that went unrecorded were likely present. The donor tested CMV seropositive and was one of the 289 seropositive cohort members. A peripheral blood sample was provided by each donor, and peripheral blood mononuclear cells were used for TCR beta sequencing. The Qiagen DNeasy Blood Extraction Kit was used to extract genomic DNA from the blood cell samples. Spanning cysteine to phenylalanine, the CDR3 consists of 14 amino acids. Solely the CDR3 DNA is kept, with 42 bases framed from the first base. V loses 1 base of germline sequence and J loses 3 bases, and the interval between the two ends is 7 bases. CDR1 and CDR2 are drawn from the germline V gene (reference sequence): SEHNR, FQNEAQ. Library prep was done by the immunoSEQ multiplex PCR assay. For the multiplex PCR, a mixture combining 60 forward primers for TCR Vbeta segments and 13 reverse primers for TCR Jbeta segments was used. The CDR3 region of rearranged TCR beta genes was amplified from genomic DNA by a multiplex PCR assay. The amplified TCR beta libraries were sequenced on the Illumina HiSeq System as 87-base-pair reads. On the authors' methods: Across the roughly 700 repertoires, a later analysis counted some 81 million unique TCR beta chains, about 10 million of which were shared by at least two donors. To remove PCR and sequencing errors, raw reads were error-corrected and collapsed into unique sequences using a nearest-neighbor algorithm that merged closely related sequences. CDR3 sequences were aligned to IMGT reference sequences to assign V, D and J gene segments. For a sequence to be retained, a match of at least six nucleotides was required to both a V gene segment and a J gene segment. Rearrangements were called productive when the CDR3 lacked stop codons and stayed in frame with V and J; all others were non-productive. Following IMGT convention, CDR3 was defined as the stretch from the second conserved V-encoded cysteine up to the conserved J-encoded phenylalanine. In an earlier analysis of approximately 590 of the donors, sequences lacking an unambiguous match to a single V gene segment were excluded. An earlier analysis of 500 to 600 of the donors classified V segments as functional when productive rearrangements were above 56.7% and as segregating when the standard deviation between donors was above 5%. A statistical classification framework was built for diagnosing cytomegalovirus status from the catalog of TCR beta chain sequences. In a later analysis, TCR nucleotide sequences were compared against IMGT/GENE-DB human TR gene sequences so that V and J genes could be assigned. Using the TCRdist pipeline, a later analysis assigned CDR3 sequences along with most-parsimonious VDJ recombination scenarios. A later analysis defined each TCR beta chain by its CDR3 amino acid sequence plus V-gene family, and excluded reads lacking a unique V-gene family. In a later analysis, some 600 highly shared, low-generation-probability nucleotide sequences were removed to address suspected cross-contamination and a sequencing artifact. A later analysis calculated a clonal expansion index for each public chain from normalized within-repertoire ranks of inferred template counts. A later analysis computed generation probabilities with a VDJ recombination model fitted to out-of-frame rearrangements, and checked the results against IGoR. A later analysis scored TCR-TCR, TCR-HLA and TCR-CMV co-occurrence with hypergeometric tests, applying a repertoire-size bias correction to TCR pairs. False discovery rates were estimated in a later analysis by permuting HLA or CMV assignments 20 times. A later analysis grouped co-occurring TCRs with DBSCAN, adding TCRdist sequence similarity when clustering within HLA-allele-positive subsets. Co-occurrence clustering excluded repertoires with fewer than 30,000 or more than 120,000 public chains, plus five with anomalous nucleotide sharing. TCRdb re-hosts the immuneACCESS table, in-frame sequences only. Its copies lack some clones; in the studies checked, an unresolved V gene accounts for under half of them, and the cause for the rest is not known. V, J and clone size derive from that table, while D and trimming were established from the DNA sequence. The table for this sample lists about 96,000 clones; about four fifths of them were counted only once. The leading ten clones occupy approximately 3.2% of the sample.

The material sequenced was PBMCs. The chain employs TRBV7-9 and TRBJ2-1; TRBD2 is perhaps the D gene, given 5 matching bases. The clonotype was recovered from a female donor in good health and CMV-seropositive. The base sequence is TGTGCCAGCAGCTTAGGGGGAGACTACAATGAGCAGTTCTTC. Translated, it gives CASSLGGDYNEQFF.